This entry lists 13 T cell receptor beta chains sequenced from one sample in a study of T cell responses to AZD1222 COVID-19 vaccine (dated by TCRdb to the early 2020s). This specimen's time point label, interpreted: baseline before first vaccination. The receptor library was made with the immunoSEQ multiplex PCR assay. TCRdb re-hosts the immuneACCESS table, in-frame sequences only. Its copies lack some clones; in the studies checked, an unresolved V gene accounts for under half of them, and the cause for the rest is not known. The sample profile shows some 97,000 clones; 85% to 90% of them were found once. Over 15% of the sample lies in the top ten. The sample consisted of peripheral blood, taken on day 0 of AZD1222 vaccination. The receptors shown here come from an adult in good health.

The V gene is TRBV5-1, the J gene TRBJ2-3; D unclear. The CDR3 covers 16 residues. The germline V gene encodes CDR1 SGHRS and CDR2 YFSETQ. V lost 0 bases and J lost 5, with 16 bases in between. The CDR3 nucleotides read TGCGCCAGCAGCTTGGATTTCGGTTCCTTTGAAGATACGCAGTATTTT. As protein: CASSLDFGSFEDTQYF.

The chain carries TRBV18 and TRBJ1-3; D is undetermined. This CDR3 is built from 15 residues. Trimming pared 1 base from V and 4 bases from J, leaving 11 bases between. CDR1 KGHSH and CDR2 LQKENI come from the germline V gene. The DNA for the CDR3 is TGTGCCAGCTCACCACTCTCCGGCCTCGGAAACACCATATATTTT. This sequence encodes CASSPLSGLGNTIYF.

The J gene is TRBJ1-2, the V gene TRBV11-3, with a weak D call TRBD1 (6 bases). Germline CDR1 SGHNT, CDR2 YENEEA. V lost 1 base to trimming and J lost 3 bases, with 12 bases between them. This CDR3 is 15 amino acids long. CDR3 DNA: TGTGCCAGCAGCTTAGTGGGGACACCCCACTATGGCTACACCTTC. It translates to CASSLVGTPHYGYTF.

The chain carries TRBV5-1 and TRBJ2-3, with unresolved D. CDR1 and CDR2 from the germline V gene are SGHRS and YFSETQ. The length of the CDR3 is 15 residues. V gave up 1 base and J gave up 0 bases, with 9 bases separating them. The DNA for the CDR3 is TGCGCCAGCAGCTTGTACAATCCTAGCACAGATACGCAGTATTTT. This codes for CASSLYNPSTDTQYF.

CDR3 coding DNA: TGTGCCAGCAGCTTCGGGACAGCGAACACCGGGGAGCTGTTTTTT. Protein: CASSFGTANTGELFF. The chain joins TRBV9 to TRBJ2-2, with 7 nucleotides matching TRBD1. There are 15 residues in the CDR3. V lost 4 bases, J lost 0 bases, and 3 bases stayed unmatched. The germline CDR1 and CDR2 sequences are SGDLS and YYNGEE.

The chain uses TRBV11-3 and TRBJ1-1, with D possibly TRBD1 on 6 matching bases. Germline V gene sequence: CDR1 SGHNT, CDR2 YENEEA. CDR3 length: 13 amino acids. Trimming took 0 bases from V and 4 from J, leaving 6 bases between them. The CDR3, as DNA: TGTGCCAGCAGCTTAGAAGGGGGCACTGAAGCTTTCTTT. Translated, it gives CASSLEGGTEAFF.

This clone appeared once. The rearrangement links TRBV7-2 to TRBJ2-3, with D possibly called TRBD1 or TRBD2 (7 bases each). In germline, CDR1 is SGHTA, CDR2 FQGNSA. The CDR3 covers 16 residues. Trimming cost V 5 bases and J 4 bases, with 19 bases left between them. This chain's CDR3 is CASSGRQGGVADTQYF. The CDR3 nucleotides read TGTGCCAGCAGCGGGCGGCAGGGGGGGGTTGCAGATACGCAGTATTTT.

The CDR3 DNA reads TGTGCCAGCAGTGCATCCACCCTACCTAGGACCTACAATGAGCAGTTCTTC. This encodes CASSASTLPRTYNEQFF. The chain uses TRBV6-1 and TRBJ2-1; D uncertain. Trimming pared 4 bases from V and 2 bases from J, leaving 18 bases between. Germline V gives CDR1 MNHNS, CDR2 SASEGT. CDR3 size: 17 residues.

The V gene is TRBV19, the J gene TRBJ1-1; a weak D match, TRBD1 (5 bases). This CDR3 contains 14 residues. The V gene's germline CDR1 is LNHDA and CDR2 SQIVND (reference sequence). Trimming shortened V by 7 bases and J by 1 base, and 13 bases separated the two germline ends. The chain's CDR3 is CASTRGQANTEAFF. DNA for the CDR3: TGTGCCAGTACCCGAGGACAAGCGAACACTGAAGCTTTCTTT.

This chain connects TRBV3-1 (or the pseudogene TRBV3-2) to TRBJ2-1; 9 nucleotides line up with TRBD2. The junction had 6 bases not matched to a gene; V was cut back by 0 bases and J by 9 bases. The CDR3 length is 15 residues. Germline CDR1 and CDR2: LGHDT and YNNKEL (reference sequence). As DNA, the CDR3 is TGTGCCAGCAGCCAAGATCCCGGGACTAGCAGTGAGCAGTTCTTC. Protein product: CASSQDPGTSSEQFF.

The chain is built from TRBV3-1 (or the pseudogene TRBV3-2) and TRBJ1-5; D not certain. The CDR3 totals 15 residues. Trimming took 0 bases from V and 4 from J, leaving 10 bases between them. Germline values: CDR1 LGHDT, CDR2 YNNKEL (reference sequence). DNA of the CDR3: TGTGCCAGCAGCCAAGATCTCACGGAGAATCAGCCCCAGCATTTT. Translated, it gives CASSQDLTENQPQHF.

V usage is TRBV6-5 and J usage is TRBJ1-1; 8 bases are a match to TRBD1. The CDR3 is 14 amino acids. Germline CDR1 and CDR2: MNHEY and SVGAGI. V lost 6 bases and J lost 1; bases outside the gene matches: 4. CDR3 loop: CASRTGVANTEAFF. CDR3 sequence (DNA): TGTGCCAGCAGGACAGGGGTAGCGAACACTGAAGCTTTCTTT.

This chain connects TRBV5-5 to TRBJ1-1, with 12 bases matching TRBD1. CDR3 length equals 16 residues. Looked up from germline, CDR1 is SGHKS and CDR2 is YYEKEE (reference sequence). V shed 3 bases, J shed 5 bases, and the junction held 8 bases outside the gene matches. CDR3 sequence: CASSYRDRGRGTEAFF. The CDR3 coding sequence is TGTGCCAGCAGCTACCGGGACAGGGGGCGCGGTACTGAAGCTTTCTTT.